The 28 T cell receptor beta chains below were found in one sample sequenced in a study of blood T cells in healthy people across ages. Using a J-beta primer mix together with a sample-barcoded 5' primer, a second PCR was run for about 6 to 12 cycles. TCRdb analysed the 5' RACE reads with MiXCR anew, one entry per CDR3 protein. This sample yields hundreds of thousands of distinct CDR3 sequences, of which roughly 50% are seen a single time; over 20% belongs to the top ten. Sequencing was carried out using blood. Receptor source: a man aged 25 to 45 in good health.

V and J are TRBV6-1 and TRBJ1-1; unclear D gene. CDR3 size: 13 residues. V dropped 4 bases and J dropped 1 base, with 7 bases sitting between them. Germline CDR1 and CDR2: MNHNS and SASEGT. In nucleotides, the CDR3 is TGTGCCAGCAGTGGACTCACGAACACTGAAGCTTTCTTT. Amino acids: CASSGLTNTEAFF.

The chain uses TRBV20-1 and TRBJ1-4; 9 bases match TRBD1. Germline CDR1 is DFQATT and CDR2 is SNEGSKA (reference sequence). The V gene end was trimmed by 1 base and the J gene end by 0 bases; junction bases not matched to a gene: 9. CDR3 length equals 18 residues. CDR3 sequence (DNA): TGCAGTGCTAGAGCCTCGGGACAGGGAGAAGCAACTAATGAAAAACTGTTTTTT. It yields the protein CSARASGQGEATNEKLFF.

This clonotype was seen a few times. This chain joins TRBV10-3 and TRBJ2-7; TRBD1 or TRBD2 may be the D gene (5 bases each). The length of the CDR3 is 14 residues. Trimming took 10 bases from V and 3 from J, leaving 19 bases between them. Germline values: CDR1 ENHRY, CDR2 SYGVKD. CDR3 nucleotides: TGTGCCACCGGACATCTCGGGGATAACTACGAGCAGTACTTC. Amino acid sequence: CATGHLGDNYEQYF.

The chain employs TRBV3-1 and TRBJ2-7; 9 nucleotides match TRBD2. The CDR3 consists of 14 residues. Looked up from germline, CDR1 is LGHDT and CDR2 is YNNKEL (reference sequence). The V and J ends lost 5 bases and 4 bases, in that order; junction bases with no gene match: 6. Here the CDR3 reads CASSYAGGPYEQYF. In DNA form, the CDR3 reads TGTGCCAGCAGCTATGCGGGGGGGCCTTACGAGCAGTACTTC.

The sample holds a few counts of this clonotype. The chain uses TRBV9 and TRBJ2-7, with D possibly matching TRBD2 (5 bases). The DNA end lines up better with TRBJ2-5; the J call may be wrong. CDR1 is SGDLS and CDR2 is YYNGEE in the germline V gene. The CDR3 spans 14 residues. The CDR3, as DNA: TGTGCCAGCAGCGTTGGAGAGAGGGTTGAGACCCAGTACTTC. This codes for CASSVGERVETQYF.

The chain joins TRBV7-8 to TRBJ1-1; possibly TRBD1 for D (5 bases). Trimming shortened V by 1 base and J by 4 bases, and 10 bases separated the two germline ends. Germline V gene sequence: CDR1 SGHVS, CDR2 FQNEAQ. The CDR3 is made up of 14 amino acids. CDR3 sequence: CASSLEGTGTEAFF. Written as DNA, the CDR3 is TGTGCCAGCAGCTTAGAAGGGACCGGCACTGAAGCTTTCTTT.

The rearrangement uses TRBV7-3 and TRBJ1-2; D is undetermined. V gave up 2 bases and J gave up 8 bases, with 18 bases separating them. The CDR3 is 15 amino acids. CDR1 is SGHTA, CDR2 FQGTGA, per germline. CDR3 nucleotide sequence: TGTGCCAGCAGCTTATCCCCGGGAGGACTAAGCGGCTACACCTTC. Translation: CASSLSPGGLSGYTF.

There are a few counts of this clonotype. The V gene is TRBV29-1, the J gene TRBJ2-7; 9 positions agree with TRBD1. The germline gives CDR1 SQVTM, CDR2 ANQGSEA. V gave up 5 bases and J gave up 5 bases; unmatched junction bases: 4. There are 12 residues in the CDR3. CDR3 sequence: CSVRDRDDEQYF. The CDR3 DNA is TGCAGCGTTCGGGACAGGGACGACGAGCAGTACTTC.

This clonotype was counted at least ten times. V usage is TRBV7-3 and J usage is TRBJ2-1; 8 bases map to TRBD2. Germline CDR1 reads SGHTA; CDR2 reads FQGTGA. The CDR3 loop spans 11 amino acids. V dropped 2 bases and J dropped 15; count of bases not matched to a gene: 3. The CDR3 DNA reads TGTGCCAGCAGCTTAGGAGCGGGGGTGTTCTTC. This gives the protein CASSLGAGVFF.

The chain is built from TRBV20-1 and TRBJ2-5, with 10 bases identical to TRBD2. The CDR3 contains 15 residues. The V gene's germline CDR1 is DFQATT and CDR2 SNEGSKA (reference sequence). The J segment lost 5 bases and the V segment lost 5 bases, leaving 11 bases of the junction unmatched. The CDR3 region is CSACGLAELRETQYF. As DNA, the CDR3 is TGCAGTGCTTGCGGACTAGCGGAGCTCCGGGAGACCCAGTACTTC.

There are a few counts of this clonotype. The gene calls are TRBV20-1 and TRBJ2-5; 9 nucleotides match TRBD1. Losses at the gene ends were 1 base for V and 5 bases for J; bases not matched to a gene: 11. Germline V lookup: CDR1 DFQATT, CDR2 SNEGSKA (reference sequence). The CDR3 extends over 16 amino acids. CDR3 sequence (DNA): TGCAGTGCTAGAGCTCGACAGGGGGAGGTTCGGGAGACCCAGTACTTC. Its protein product is CSARARQGEVRETQYF.

As to this clonotype: This may be a read error, as it is one base from a much larger clone. V usage is TRBV4-3 and J usage is TRBJ2-7; D might be TRBD2 (5 bases). The germline V gene encodes CDR1 LGHNA and CDR2 YSLEER. The CDR3 sequence is 15 residues long. The V end lost 3 bases, the J end lost 0 bases, and 12 bases lay between the germline ends. In nucleotides, the CDR3 is TGCGCCAGCAGCCACCTAGGCGGGCCCTCCTACGAGCAGTACTTC. Its protein product is CASSHLGGPSYEQYF.

This chain uses TRBV12-3 or TRBV12-4 with TRBJ1-2; no reliable D call. CDR3 length equals 14 residues. V lost 5 bases to trimming and J lost 4 bases, with 14 bases between them. CDR3 sequence: CASSPKAGSYGYTF. The CDR3 DNA reads as TGTGCCAGCAGTCCCAAAGCGGGGTCCTATGGCTACACCTTC.

The J gene is TRBJ1-5, the V gene TRBV7-2; D perhaps matches TRBD1 (5 bases). The CDR3 totals 17 residues. Trimming shortened V by 2 bases and J by 8 bases, and 22 bases separated the two germline ends. Germline V lookup: CDR1 SGHTA, CDR2 FQGNSA. CDR3 DNA: TGTGCCAGCAGCTTATTTCTCTCTGTACAGGCTCCCAAGCCCCAGCATTTT. It yields the protein CASSLFLSVQAPKPQHF.

The V gene is TRBV25-1, the J gene TRBJ2-1; D gene unclear. Per the germline V gene, CDR1 is MGHDK and CDR2 is SYGVNS. The CDR3 length is 12 residues. Trimming shortened V by 5 bases and J by 10 bases, and 12 bases separated the two germline ends. CDR3 nucleotides: TGTGCCAGCAGTATTTCAGGTCACGAGCAGTTCTTC. Translated, it gives CASSISGHEQFF.

This clonotype was picked up one time. The rearrangement links TRBV27 to TRBJ1-2; perhaps TRBD1 as D (5 bases). Germline lookup yields CDR1 MNHEY and CDR2 SMNVEV (reference sequence). The ends were cut back, 6 bases at V and 4 bases at J, with 12 bases in the middle. The CDR3 sequence is 13 residues long. The CDR3 DNA is TGTGCCAGCAGGCCAGGGTTGGCCTATGGCTACACCTTC. Its translation: CASRPGLAYGYTF.

As concerns this clonotype: A much more abundant neighbour one base away suggests this may be a read error. The gene calls are TRBV7-6 and TRBJ2-7, with 8 bases fitting TRBD1. Germline values: CDR1 SGHVS, CDR2 FNYEAQ. This CDR3 has 15 residues. V lost 1 base and J lost 0; bases outside the gene matches: 2. Here the CDR3 reads CASSLEGQDSYEQYF. The CDR3 DNA sequence: TGTGCCAGCAGCTTAGAGGGACAGGACTCCTACGAGCAGTACTTC.

This clonotype was counted a few times. The V gene is TRBV19, the J gene TRBJ2-4, with D hard to call. Germline V gene sequence: CDR1 LNHDA, CDR2 SQIVND (reference sequence). Trimming left V 5 bases short and J 0 bases short, with 11 bases between. The CDR3 has 15 amino acids. The CDR3 spells CASSGISLAKNIQYF. The CDR3 region has the DNA TGTGCCAGTAGTGGGATCTCCCTAGCCAAAAACATTCAGTACTTC.

This chain connects TRBV20-1 to TRBJ2-5; no firm D call. The J call may be mistaken, given a closer DNA end match to TRBJ2-7. This CDR3 region has 12 residues. The V gene's germline CDR1 is DFQATT and CDR2 SNEGSKA (reference sequence). This CDR3 is CSAKADGYEQYF. The CDR3, as DNA: TGCAGTGCTAAAGCAGACGGATACGAGCAGTACTTC.

V and J are TRBV20-1 and TRBJ1-2; weak D call: TRBD1 (6 bases). Trimming took off 6 bases at V and 3 bases at J, with 14 bases between the two ends. In germline, CDR1 is DFQATT, CDR2 SNEGSKA (reference sequence). The CDR3 has 13 residues. CDR3 in amino acids: CSATDSNHYGYTF. The CDR3 region has the DNA TGCAGTGCAACGGACAGTAACCACTATGGCTACACCTTC.

The CDR3 reads CSVYHHDFPYNEQFF. DNA of the CDR3: TGCAGCGTATACCACCACGATTTTCCCTACAATGAGCAGTTCTTC. The V gene is TRBV29-1, the J gene TRBJ2-1, with D uncertain. Trimming shortened V by 6 bases and J by 2 bases, and 17 bases separated the two germline ends. The length of the CDR3 is 15 residues. Germline V CDR1 and CDR2: SQVTM, ANQGSEA.

This clonotype is a singleton in its sample. V usage is TRBV4-3 and J usage is TRBJ2-7, with TRBD1 identical over 8 bases. CDR1 is LGHNA and CDR2 is YSLEER in the germline V gene. The trim removed 6 bases at V and 3 bases at J, leaving 10 bases unmatched. This CDR3 region has 15 residues. The CDR3 DNA follows: TGCGCCAGCAGTCCCCAGGGGGCTGGGGTCTACGAGCAGTACTTC. It is translated as CASSPQGAGVYEQYF.

The chain has TRBV6-6 and TRBJ2-5; D is possibly TRBD1 (8 bases). The CDR3 loop spans 15 amino acids. Germline CDR1 MNHNY, CDR2 SVGAGI (reference sequence). Between the trimmed V and J ends, which lost 4 bases and 4 bases, there was a span of 16 bases. The DNA of the CDR3 is TGTGCCAGCAGTTTTCGTACAGGGGGGGGAGAGACCCAGTACTTC. Protein: CASSFRTGGGETQYF.

This rearrangement joins TRBV6-1 to TRBJ2-4, with 7 bases matching TRBD2. With V trimmed by 4 bases and J by 8 bases, 8 bases remained unmatched. CDR3 size: 14 residues. Looked up from germline, CDR1 is MNHNS and CDR2 is SASEGT. CDR3 nucleotides: TGTGCCAGCAGTGTAGTGGCGGGAGCCCACATTCAGTACTTC. This translates into CASSVVAGAHIQYF.

This clonotype was recorded a few times. This chain connects TRBV20-1 to TRBJ2-7, with D tentatively TRBD2 (5 bases). The length of the CDR3 is 15 residues. Per germline, CDR1 DFQATT and CDR2 SNEGSKA (reference sequence). The V end was cut by 3 bases, the J end by 3 bases, with 18 bases between. CDR3 loop: CSARVPSSAIYEQYF. As DNA, the CDR3 is TGCAGTGCTAGGGTTCCTAGCAGCGCTATCTACGAGCAGTACTTC.

In this sample, this clonotype turned up a few times. This chain uses TRBV6-7 with TRBJ1-2; no firm D call. Being an ORF, TRBV6-7 has a function that is uncertain. Trimming left V 5 bases short and J 5 bases short, with 9 bases between. This CDR3 spans 12 amino acids. CDR3 amino acids: CASSHTTYGYTF. In DNA form, the CDR3 reads TGTGCCAGCAGTCACACAACGTATGGCTACACCTTC.

The rearrangement uses TRBV20-1 and TRBJ2-7, with 8 bases lining up with TRBD2. Trimming took 1 base from V and 5 from J; bases not matched to a gene: 7. The germline V gene has CDR1 DFQATT and CDR2 SNEGSKA (reference sequence). This CDR3 contains 14 residues. CDR3 protein: CSARVGGRINEQYF. DNA of the CDR3: TGCAGTGCTAGAGTTGGCGGGAGGATCAACGAGCAGTACTTC.

This clonotype was detected only once. For the CDR3, the DNA is TGTGCCAGCAGCTTAGCCGGGAATCCGTACTTC. Translating it yields CASSLAGNPYF. The rearrangement joins TRBV13 to TRBJ2-4; tentative D call: TRBD2 (5 bases). CDR1 is PRHDT and CDR2 is FYEKMQ in the germline V gene (reference sequence). The CDR3 loop spans 11 amino acids. Trimming stripped 1 base from V and 15 bases from J, with 10 bases between.